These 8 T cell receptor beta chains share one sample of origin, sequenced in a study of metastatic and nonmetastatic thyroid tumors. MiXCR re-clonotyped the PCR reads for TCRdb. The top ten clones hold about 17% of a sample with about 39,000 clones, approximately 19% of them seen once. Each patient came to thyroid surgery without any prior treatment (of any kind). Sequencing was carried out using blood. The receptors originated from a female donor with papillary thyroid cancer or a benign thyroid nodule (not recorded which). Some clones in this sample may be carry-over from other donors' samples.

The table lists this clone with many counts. For the CDR3, the DNA is TGTGCCAGCAGTGATGGGAGATACACTGAAGCTTTCTTT. It is translated as CASSDGRYTEAFF. This chain joins TRBV28 and TRBJ1-1, with D hard to call. Germline assignment: CDR1 MDHEN and CDR2 SYDVKM. Trimming shortened V by 5 bases and J by 3 bases, and 10 bases separated the two germline ends. This CDR3 has 13 amino acids.

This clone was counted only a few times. The CDR3 DNA follows: TGCAGTGCTAGTGGTATGGGAGAGACCCAGTACTTC. Protein product: CSASGMGETQYF. V is TRBV20-1 and J is TRBJ2-5; no clear D gene. Trimming cost V 3 bases and J 4 bases, with 9 bases left between them. Germline values: CDR1 DFQATT, CDR2 SNEGSKA (reference sequence). The CDR3 loop spans 12 amino acids.

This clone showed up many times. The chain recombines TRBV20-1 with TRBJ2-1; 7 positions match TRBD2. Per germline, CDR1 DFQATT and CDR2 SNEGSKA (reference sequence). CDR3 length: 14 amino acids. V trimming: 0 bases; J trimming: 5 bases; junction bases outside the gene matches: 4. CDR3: CSAREDLADNEQFF. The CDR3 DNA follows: TGCAGTGCTAGAGAGGATCTAGCGGACAATGAGCAGTTCTTC.

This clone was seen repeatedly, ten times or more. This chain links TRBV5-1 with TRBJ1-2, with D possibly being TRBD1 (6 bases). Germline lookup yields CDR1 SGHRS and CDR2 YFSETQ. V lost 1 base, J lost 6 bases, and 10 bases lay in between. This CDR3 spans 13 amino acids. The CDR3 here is CASSLIPGDGYTF. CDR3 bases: TGCGCCAGCAGCTTGATACCAGGGGATGGCTACACCTTC.

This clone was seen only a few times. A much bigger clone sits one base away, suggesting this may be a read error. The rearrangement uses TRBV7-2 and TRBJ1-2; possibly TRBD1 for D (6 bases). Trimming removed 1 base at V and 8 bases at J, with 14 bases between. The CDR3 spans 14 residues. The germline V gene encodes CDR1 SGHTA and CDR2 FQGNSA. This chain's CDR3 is CASSLGGAIWGYTF. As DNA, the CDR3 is TGTGCCAGCAGCTTAGGGGGGGCGATCTGGGGCTACACCTTC.

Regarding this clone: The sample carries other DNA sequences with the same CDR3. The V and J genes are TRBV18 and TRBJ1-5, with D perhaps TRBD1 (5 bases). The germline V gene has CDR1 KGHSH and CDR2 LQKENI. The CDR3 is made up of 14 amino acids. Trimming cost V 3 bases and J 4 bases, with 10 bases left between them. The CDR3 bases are TGTGCCAGCTCACCTTCGGGACCAAATCAGCCCCAGCATTTT. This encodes CASSPSGPNQPQHF.

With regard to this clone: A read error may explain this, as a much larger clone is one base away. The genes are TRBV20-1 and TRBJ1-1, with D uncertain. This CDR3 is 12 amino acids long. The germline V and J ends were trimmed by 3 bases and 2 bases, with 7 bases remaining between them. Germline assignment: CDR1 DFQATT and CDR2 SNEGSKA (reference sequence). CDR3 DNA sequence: TGCAGTGCTAGCTCCGGTAACACTGAAGCTTTCTTT. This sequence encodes CSASSGNTEAFF.

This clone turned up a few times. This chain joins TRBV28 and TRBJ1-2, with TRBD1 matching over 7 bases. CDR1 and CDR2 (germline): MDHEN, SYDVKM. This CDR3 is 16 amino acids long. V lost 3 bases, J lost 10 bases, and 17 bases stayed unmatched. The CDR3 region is CASSFPGDSARHVYTF. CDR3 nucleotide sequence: TGTGCCAGCAGTTTTCCTGGGGACAGCGCCCGGCATGTCTACACCTTC.